This is a list of T cell receptor beta chains from one sample in a study of blood T cell repertoires in COVID-19. Libraries were prepared by immunoSEQ multiplex PCR; TCRdb keeps only in-frame clonotypes and omits some of them. Among hundreds of thousands of clones listed, around nine tenths were seen once. Sequencing was performed on PBMCs or T cells enriched from blood (not recorded which). Receptor source: a woman aged 45 to 65 who had been exposed to COVID-19. Each CDR3 is given with its conserved first and last residue. A D gene is named only where the DNA matches it firmly. Size values are once, few and many counts, or a class for expanded clones, and some rows have none.

>TRBV5-1|TRBJ2-1|TRBD1|NA
TGCGCCAGCAGCTTTGACAGGGGATGGGACAATGAGCAGTTCTTC
CASSFDRGWDNEQFF
>TRBV5-6|TRBJ2-7|NA|NA
TGTGCCAGCAGCTTGGCGCTCAGAGACTTCTACGAGCAGTACTTC
CASSLALRDFYEQYF
>TRBV27|TRBJ2-2|TRBD1|NA
TGTGCCAGCAGATCCCCGGGACAGGCGGGAACCGGGGAGCTGTTTTTT
CASRSPGQAGTGELFF
>TRBV5-4|TRBJ1-3|NA|NA
TGTGCCAGCAGCTTGGACAGAAGCGGAAACACCATATATTTT
CASSLDRSGNTIYF
>TRBV7-2|TRBJ2-2|NA|NA
TGTGCCAGCAGCCCAACCCGGGGGATCACCGGGGAGCTGTTTTTT
CASSPTRGITGELFF
>TRBV9|TRBJ2-3|NA|NA
TGTGCCAGCAGCGTAGGGGGGCTTAAAGATACGCAGTATTTT
CASSVGGLKDTQYF
>TRBV6-1|TRBJ2-3|NA|NA
TGTGCCAGCAGTGAAACTAACCTTTCGGCGTATTTT
CASSETNLSAYF
>TRBV7-2|TRBJ1-1|NA|NA
TGTGCCAGCAGCACCTATCAGGTCCCGAACACTGAAGCTTTCTTT
CASSTYQVPNTEAFF
>TRBV18|TRBJ1-5|NA|NA
TGTGCCAGCTCACCGGGTTTCGAGACAGCTCACAATCAGCCCCAGCATTTT
CASSPGFETAHNQPQHF
>TRBV2|TRBJ1-2|NA|NA
TGTGCCAGCAGTGAATCGTCGGGGACTGACTATGGCTACACCTTC
CASSESSGTDYGYTF
>TRBV5-1|TRBJ2-7|TRBD1|NA
TGCGCCAGCAGCTTGGCGACAGGGATCTCCTACGAGCAGTACTTC
CASSLATGISYEQYF
>TRBV13|TRBJ1-5|NA|NA
TGTGCCAGCAGCTTAAGGAGTCCAAATCAGCCCCAGCATTTT
CASSLRSPNQPQHF
>TRBV12-3/TRBV12-4|TRBJ2-3|NA|NA
TGTGCCAGCAGTTTGAGGGGGGATACGCAGTATTTT
CASSLRGDTQYF
>TRBV6-4|TRBJ1-2|NA|NA
TGTGCCAGCCTTGACCCAGGGGTCTATGGCTACACCTTC
CASLDPGVYGYTF
>TRBV24-1|TRBJ2-7|NA|once
TGTGCCACCAGTGATGGACACAACTACGAGCAGTACTTC
CATSDGHNYEQYF
>TRBV19|TRBJ2-5|TRBD2|few
TGTGCCAGTAGTGGGGGGGTCTTACTCCAAGAGACCCAGTACTTC
CASSGGVLLQETQYF
>TRBV3-1/TRBV3-2|TRBJ1-6|TRBD1|NA
TGTGCCAGCAGCCCGACAGGGGCCCCGGGGAATTCACCCCTCCACTTT
CASSPTGAPGNSPLHF
>TRBV28|TRBJ2-7|NA|once
TGTGCCAGCAGCCGAGTAGGGGCCAGCTACGAGCAGTACTTC
CASSRVGASYEQYF
>TRBV19|TRBJ2-1|TRBD1|NA
TGTGCCAGTAGGGTGGTAGGGGGCTTAAGTGAGCAGTTCTTC
CASRVVGGLSEQFF
>TRBV5-1|TRBJ1-2|NA|NA
TGCGCCAGCAGCTCGGACAGCGCTAACTATGGCTACACCTTC
CASSSDSANYGYTF
>TRBV28|TRBJ1-5|TRBD1|NA
TGTGCCAGCAGTCTCCCGGGACAGGGACTGCAGCATTTT
CASSLPGQGLQHF
>TRBV5-6|TRBJ1-2|TRBD1|NA
TGTGCCAGCAGCTCCTCCGGGACAGGTGTTTCTAACTATGGCTACACCTTC
CASSSSGTGVSNYGYTF
>TRBV3-1/TRBV3-2|TRBJ1-1|NA|NA
TGTGCCAGCAGCCATTATAGGACACAGAACACTGAAGCTTTCTTT
CASSHYRTQNTEAFF
>TRBV7-8|TRBJ2-1|TRBD2|NA
TGTGCCAGCAGCCCGAGGGGGACTAGCGGGGAATACAATTCTGAGCAGTTCTTC
CASSPRGTSGEYNSEQFF
>TRBV4-1|TRBJ1-1|TRBD1|NA
TGCGCCAGCAGCCGGACAGGGGGGACTGAAGCTTTCTTT
CASSRTGGTEAFF
>TRBV6-5|TRBJ2-2|TRBD1|NA
TGTGCCAGCCGGAGAGAGACAGGGGGCACCGGGGAGCTGTTTTTT
CASRRETGGTGELFF
>TRBV24-1|TRBJ1-2|TRBD1|NA
TGTGCCACCAGTGGGACAGGGCTCGCTAACTATGGCTACACCTTC
CATSGTGLANYGYTF
>TRBV27|TRBJ2-7|NA|once
TGTGCCAGCAGTTCAATACCGGGACTCTACGAGCAGTACTTC
CASSSIPGLYEQYF
>TRBV4-1|TRBJ2-7|TRBD2|NA
TGCGCCAGCAGCCAACCCACGGGACTAGCCGGCGAGCAGTACTTC
CASSQPTGLAGEQYF
>TRBV4-1|TRBJ1-6|TRBD1|NA
TGCGCCAGCAGCCAAGATCCCGACAGGGGGCTTCCTAATTCACCCCTCCACTTT
CASSQDPDRGLPNSPLHF
>TRBV5-1|TRBJ2-7|TRBD1|NA
TGCGCCAGCAGCTTCAAAGACAGGGGATCCTACGAGCAGTACTTC
CASSFKDRGSYEQYF
>TRBV13|TRBJ2-2|NA|NA
TGTGCCAGCAGAATAGGAGGGTTGAACACCGGGGAGCTGTTTTTT
CASRIGGLNTGELFF
>TRBV2|TRBJ2-7|NA|NA
TGTGCCAGCAGCCTCCTGGGGGGACAGCTCTTGTTTGAGCAGTACTTC
CASSLLGGQLLFEQYF
>TRBV28|TRBJ2-7|NA|few
TGTGCCAGCAGTTTGCCAGGGGAATCCTACGAGCAGTACTTC
CASSLPGESYEQYF
>TRBV3-1/TRBV3-2|TRBJ1-2|TRBD1|few
TGTGCCAGCAGCCAATCGACAGGGGCTGGCTACACCTTC
CASSQSTGAGYTF
>TRBV6-5|TRBJ2-2|NA|few
TGTGCCAGCAGTTACTCGCCTGGAGCCGGGGAGCTGTTTTTT
CASSYSPGAGELFF
>TRBV19|TRBJ2-1|TRBD1|NA
TGTGCCAGTAGTAATGGCGGGACAGGGGCGCAGTTCTTC
CASSNGGTGAQFF
>TRBV5-1|TRBJ2-2|NA|NA
TGCGCCAGCAGCACTAGCAGACCGAACACCGGGGAGCTGTTTTTT
CASSTSRPNTGELFF
>TRBV27|TRBJ1-6|NA|NA
TGTGCCAGCAGTCCACGAGACCCAGGACCCCTCCACTTT
CASSPRDPGPLHF
>TRBV28|TRBJ2-1|NA|NA
TGTGCCAGCAGTCGCATCCCCCGACAATCGGGGAATTATGGCAATGAGCAGTTCTTC
CASSRIPRQSGNYGNEQFF
>TRBV4-1|TRBJ1-5|NA|NA
TGCGCCAGCAGCCACACCCCAGCGGGCGGTCATAGCAATCAGCCCCAGCATTTT
CASSHTPAGGHSNQPQHF
>TRBV3-1/TRBV3-2|TRBJ2-5|TRBD2|NA
TGTGCCAGCAGCCAGCTAGCGGGGGCCCAAGAGACCCAGTACTTC
CASSQLAGAQETQYF
>TRBV5-4|TRBJ2-7|TRBD2|NA
TGTGCCAGCAGCTGCCGGGGGGGTGCCTACGAGCAGTACTTC
CASSCRGGAYEQYF
>TRBV7-2|TRBJ2-7|TRBD2|once
TGTGCCAGCAGCTTATCCCCAGCTCAAGCGGGGGAGCAGTACTTC
CASSLSPAQAGEQYF
>TRBV6-1|TRBJ1-1|NA|NA
TGTGCCAGCAGTGAAGAGGAGCCGGCGAACACTGAAGCTTTCTTT
CASSEEEPANTEAFF
>TRBV7-2|TRBJ1-2|TRBD1|NA
TGTGCCAGCAGCCGTGGACAGGGTAACTATGGCTACACCTTC
CASSRGQGNYGYTF
>TRBV28|TRBJ2-2|NA|NA
TGTGCCAGCATTCTTCACCGGATGGGGAGCACCGGGGAGCTGTTTTTT
CASILHRMGSTGELFF
>TRBV15|TRBJ1-6|NA|NA
TGTGCCACCAGGCCGTGGGGTGACAGTTCCTATAATTCACCCCTCCACTTT
CATRPWGDSSYNSPLHF
>TRBV2|TRBJ2-7|TRBD2|NA
TGTGCCTCCCGGGGGGGATACGAGCAGTACTTC
CASRGGYEQYF
>TRBV3-1/TRBV3-2|TRBJ2-7|NA|NA
TGTGCCAGCAGCCAAGATCGAACCCGGAGCGGGGAGCAGTACTTC
CASSQDRTRSGEQYF